Listed here are 22 T cell receptor beta chains from one sample, sequenced in a study of OX40 agonist ivuxolimab in advanced cancers. Assay: immunoSEQ multiplex PCR; the TCRdb copy retains only in-frame clones and omits some. The table shows about 24,000 clones, with 70% to 90% occurring only once. The source material was CD4+ or CD8+ T cells sorted from blood, sampled in a trial of the OX40 agonist ivuxolimab. The origin of the receptors is an adult with an advanced solid tumor such as melanoma, head and neck, liver or kidney cancer.

This chain uses TRBV4-1 with TRBJ2-7; TRBD2 matches at 7 bases. J gave up 1 base and V 8 bases, and 11 bases lay outside the gene matches. The CDR3 is 15 amino acids. Germline lookup yields CDR1 MGHRA and CDR2 YSYEKL. The CDR3 spells CASAVSSGQSYEQYF. DNA of the CDR3: TGCGCCAGCGCCGTCTCTAGCGGCCAATCCTACGAGCAGTACTTC.

The genes are TRBV7-9 and TRBJ2-3; TRBD2 matches 11 bases. Looked up from germline, CDR1 is SEHNR and CDR2 is FQNEAQ (reference sequence). This CDR3 contains 15 residues. V was clipped by 5 bases and J by 5 bases; unmatched bases: 6. CDR3 sequence: CASSGTTSGEDTQYF. The CDR3 DNA follows: TGTGCCAGCAGCGGGACGACTAGCGGGGAAGATACGCAGTATTTT.

This sequence joins TRBV6-1 and TRBJ1-1, with TRBD1 as a possible D gene (5 bases). CDR1 is MNHNS, CDR2 SASEGT, per germline. The CDR3 is 12 amino acids. The V end lost 3 bases, the J end lost 8 bases, and 10 bases lay between the germline ends. CDR3 sequence (DNA): TGTGCCAGCAGTGACGAATGGGGCGAAGCTTTCTTT. This sequence encodes CASSDEWGEAFF.

The V and J genes are TRBV27 and TRBJ2-2; no clear D. The length of the CDR3 is 12 residues. Germline CDR1 reads MNHEY; CDR2 reads SMNVEV (reference sequence). Trimming removed 3 bases at V and 5 bases at J, with 4 bases between. CDR3 DNA: TGTGCCAGCAGTTTTAGGACCGGGGAGCTGTTTTTT. It specifies CASSFRTGELFF.

Comment on this clone: Other DNA variants within this sample encode the same CDR3. The rearrangement links TRBV27 to TRBJ2-7; 7 bases fit TRBD1. The CDR3 sequence is 15 residues long. Germline V gives CDR1 MNHEY, CDR2 SMNVEV (reference sequence). The junction had 8 bases not matched to a gene; V was cut back by 6 bases and J by 0 bases. In DNA form, the CDR3 reads TGTGCCAGCAGCCTGACAGGGCACTTCTCCTACGAGCAGTACTTC. Its translation is CASSLTGHFSYEQYF.

The gene calls are TRBV27 and TRBJ2-3, with D possibly being TRBD1 (6 bases). Trimming took off 4 bases at V and 6 bases at J, with 8 bases between the two ends. The CDR3 is 12 amino acids. CDR1 is MNHEY and CDR2 is SMNVEV in the germline V gene (reference sequence). The CDR3 DNA is TGTGCCAGCAGTTCGAGGGGGGATACGCAGTATTTT. Protein product: CASSSRGDTQYF.

The CDR3 protein is CASVPFEERADTQYF. As DNA, the CDR3 is TGTGCCAGCGTCCCCTTTGAGGAACGCGCAGATACGCAGTATTTT. The rearrangement links TRBV7-7 to TRBJ2-3; D unresolved. The V gene lost 8 bases and the J gene lost 4 bases, with 19 bases spanning the gap. CDR1 and CDR2 (germline): SSHAT, FNYEAQ (reference sequence). This CDR3 is 15 amino acids long.

Comments on this clone: At one boundary the junction diverges from the germline segment, which might be a read error. The chain employs TRBV6-5 and TRBJ1-1; unclear D gene. CDR3 length equals 15 residues. In germline, CDR1 is MNHEY, CDR2 SVGAGI. The CDR3 DNA reads as TGTGCCAGCATTTACTCGAGAGGGAAGGGTACTGAAGCTTTCTTT. This translates into CASIYSRGKGTEAFF.

This clone was picked up one time. The rearrangement uses TRBV5-6 and TRBJ2-3; no firm D call. V gave up 5 bases and J gave up 1 base, with 8 bases separating them. The V gene's germline CDR1 is SGHDT and CDR2 YYEEEE. The CDR3 spans 13 residues. The CDR3 region has the DNA TGTGCCAGCAGTACCCAGCGCACAGATACGCAGTATTTT. It codes for CASSTQRTDTQYF.

This chain joins TRBV28 and TRBJ1-5; D gene uncertain. The germline V and J ends were trimmed by 6 bases and 3 bases, with 3 bases remaining between them. This CDR3 region has 11 residues. CDR1 is MDHEN and CDR2 is SYDVKM in the germline V gene. CDR3 residues: CASRNNQPQHF. The CDR3 coding sequence is TGTGCCAGCAGAAACAATCAGCCCCAGCATTTT.

V is TRBV27 and J is TRBJ2-7; no firm D call. CDR1 is MNHEY and CDR2 is SMNVEV in the germline V gene (reference sequence). The V end lost 3 bases, the J end lost 0 bases, and 15 bases lay between the germline ends. This CDR3 region has 16 residues. DNA of the CDR3: TGTGCCAGCAGTTTCACCCAAGTGCCAAGCTCCTACGAGCAGTACTTC. It codes for CASSFTQVPSSYEQYF.

This clone has a single count. V and J are TRBV7-9 and TRBJ2-3; 10 bases agree with TRBD2. The CDR3 totals 16 residues. Unmatched junction bases numbered 8, after V lost 4 bases and J lost 4 bases. Germline loops: CDR1 SEHNR, CDR2 FQNEAQ (reference sequence). The CDR3 sequence is CASSSQGLAISDTQYF. DNA for the CDR3: TGTGCCAGCAGCTCCCAGGGACTAGCGATATCAGATACGCAGTATTTT.

This chain links TRBV7-6 with TRBJ2-7, with D possibly TRBD1 on 7 matching bases. The germline V gene encodes CDR1 SGHVS and CDR2 FNYEAQ. The CDR3 totals 13 residues. The V and J ends lost 1 base and 6 bases respectively, with 10 bases between them. CDR3 sequence reads: CASSLGQGGEQYF. The CDR3 nucleotides read TGTGCCAGCAGCTTAGGCCAGGGGGGCGAGCAGTACTTC.

V usage is TRBV11-2 and J usage is TRBJ2-7; 11 nucleotides line up with TRBD2. Germline-derived CDR1 and CDR2 are SGHAT and FQNNGV. The CDR3 consists of 15 residues. The ends lost 5 bases at V and 0 bases at J; junction bases unmatched: 3. The CDR3 is CASSISGGGSYEQYF. The DNA of the CDR3 is TGTGCCAGCAGCATTAGCGGGGGGGGCTCCTACGAGCAGTACTTC.

The chain joins TRBV6-5 to TRBJ2-2; no definite D call. CDR1 and CDR2 from the germline V gene are MNHEY and SVGAGI. V lost 0 bases and J lost 7, with 12 bases in between. The CDR3 runs 15 residues. This CDR3 reads CASSYSDLSSGELFF. The CDR3 DNA sequence: TGTGCCAGCAGTTACTCGGACCTCAGCAGCGGGGAGCTGTTTTTT.

This chain links TRBV6-6 with TRBJ2-1, with TRBD1 matching 8 bases. There are 16 residues in the CDR3. Germline CDR1 and CDR2: MNHNY and SVGAGI (reference sequence). V dropped 0 bases and J dropped 6; count of bases not matched to a gene: 7. CDR3 protein: CASSYSTGAPRNEQFF. In nucleotides, the CDR3 is TGTGCCAGCAGTTACTCGACAGGGGCCCCCCGCAATGAGCAGTTCTTC.

This clone has only one observation. The V and J genes are TRBV4-2 and TRBJ2-7; D might be TRBD1 or TRBD2, each matching 5 bases. CDR1 is LGHNA and CDR2 is YNFKEQ in the germline V gene. This CDR3 is 15 amino acids long. Deletions cut 1 base from V and 2 bases from J, with 12 bases between. The CDR3 reads CASSQVLGEPYEQYF. Written as DNA, the CDR3 is TGTGCCAGCAGCCAAGTCCTAGGGGAGCCCTACGAGCAGTACTTC.

The chain carries TRBV2 and TRBJ2-7; tentative D call: TRBD2 (7 bases). V lost 8 bases to trimming and J lost 5 bases, with 16 bases between them. CDR3 length: 13 residues. Germline V gene data show CDR1 as SNHLY and CDR2 as FYNNEI. CDR3 in DNA: TGTGCCAGCTGGGGGGGCTTAGCCCACGAGCAGTACTTC. Translated, it gives CASWGGLAHEQYF.

This clone has only one observation. The chain couples TRBV7-9 to TRBJ2-6; 12 nucleotides line up with TRBD2. The CDR3 consists of 18 residues. Germline V gene sequence: CDR1 SEHNR, CDR2 FQNEAQ (reference sequence). The V and J ends lost 1 base and 4 bases, in that order; junction bases with no gene match: 5. The CDR3 sequence: CASSLDWTSGDGANVLTF. For the CDR3, the DNA is TGTGCCAGCAGCTTAGATTGGACTAGCGGGGACGGGGCCAACGTCCTGACTTTC. The full variable domain, its missing parts supplied by reference TRBV7-9 and TRBJ2-6, is DTGVSQNPRHKITKRGQNVTFRCDPISEHNRLYWYRQTLGQGPEFLTYFQNEAQLEKSRLLSDRFSAERPKGSFSTLEIQRTEQGDSAMYLCASSLDWTSGDGANVLTFGAGSRLTVL.

This chain joins TRBV27 and TRBJ2-3, with a possible D match to TRBD2 (6 bases). This CDR3 spans 13 amino acids. The germline V gene has CDR1 MNHEY and CDR2 SMNVEV (reference sequence). Between the trimmed V and J ends, which lost 6 bases and 5 bases, there was a span of 12 bases. In DNA form, the CDR3 reads TGTGCCAGCAGCCGGACTACGGGAGATACGCAGTATTTT. Its protein is CASSRTTGDTQYF.

This chain uses TRBV11-2 with TRBJ1-2; 8 bases map to TRBD1. The CDR3 runs 14 residues. Germline V gene data show CDR1 as SGHAT and CDR2 as FQNNGV. J was trimmed by 4 bases and V by 5 bases; bases with no gene match: 6. CDR3 sequence (DNA): TGTGCCAGCAGCCCCGGACAGGGAAGCTATGGCTACACCTTC. The encoded protein is CASSPGQGSYGYTF.

CDR3 loop: CASSFTGGPGNEQFF. CDR3 DNA sequence: TGTGCCAGCAGCTTCACGGGAGGGCCGGGAAATGAGCAGTTCTTC. The V gene is TRBV11-3, the J gene TRBJ2-1; 8 bases match TRBD2. Germline loops: CDR1 SGHNT, CDR2 YENEEA. V shed 3 bases and J 7 bases; nucleotides not matched to a gene: 8. The CDR3 runs 15 residues.